These T cell receptor beta chains were read from a single sample in a study of T cell repertoires in cytomegalovirus infection. MiXCR was run by TCRdb on the reads, yielding one entry per CDR3 protein. Among about 680,000 distinct CDR3 sequences, roughly a quarter were seen once, and the ten largest hold 7.5% to 9%. The sequencing input was CD8+ T cells from PBMCs. All receptors come from a human donor in good health (CMV status not recorded). Some clones in this sample may be carry-over from other donors' samples. Both conserved end residues are part of each CDR3. A D gene is named only where the DNA matches it firmly. The size of a clone is reported for some rows only, either as once, few or many, or as a class for expanded clones.

d_gene | j_gene | len | abundance | v_gene | CDR3aa | CDR3nt
- | TRBJ2-3 | 11 | - | TRBV10-3 | CATYGEDTQYF | TGTGCCACGTATGGGGAAGATACGCAGTATTTT
- | TRBJ2-1 | 16 | few | TRBV9 | CASSVGIQGSYNEQFF | TGTGCCAGCAGCGTAGGAATTCAGGGGAGCTACAATGAGCAGTTCTTC
TRBD1 | TRBJ1-2 | 16 | - | TRBV7-9 | CASRGPGQGANYGYTF | TGTGCCAGCAGGGGGCCGGGACAGGGCGCGAACTATGGCTACACCTTC
TRBD2 | TRBJ2-5 | 15 | many | TRBV7-8 | CASTTGLAQEETQYF | TGTGCCAGCACCACCGGACTAGCGCAAGAAGAGACCCAGTACTTC
- | TRBJ2-5 | 15 | many | TRBV7-2 | CASSPYGGVQETQYF | TGTGCCAGCAGCCCTTATGGCGGGGTTCAAGAGACCCAGTACTTC
- | TRBJ2-1 | 15 | - | TRBV7-9 | CASPDRDGSYNEQFF | TGTGCCAGCCCTGACCGGGACGGCTCCTACAATGAGCAGTTCTTC
TRBD1 | TRBJ1-1 | 15 | - | TRBV7-4 | CASSRPTGVETEAFF | TGTGCCAGCAGCCGACCGACAGGGGTAGAGACTGAAGCTTTCTTT
- | TRBJ1-1 | 14 | - | TRBV23-1 | CASSQWDGNTEAFF | TGCGCCAGCAGTCAATGGGACGGGAACACTGAAGCTTTCTTT
- | TRBJ2-6 | 19 | many | TRBV7-9 | CASSLSGGATFSGANVLTF | TGTGCCAGCAGCCTTTCCGGCGGGGCAACCTTCTCTGGGGCCAACGTCCTGACTTTC
TRBD2 | TRBJ2-3 | 16 | - | TRBV28 | CASSLVAGAPPDTQYF | TGTGCCAGCAGTTTGGTAGCGGGGGCCCCCCCAGATACGCAGTATTTT
TRBD1 | TRBJ1-1 | 14 | - | TRBV29-1 | CSARTGPANTEAFF | TGCAGCGCAAGGACAGGGCCCGCGAACACTGAAGCTTTCTTT
TRBD1 | TRBJ2-2 | 16 | many | TRBV7-8 | CASSERDRGLTGELFF | TGTGCCAGCAGCGAGAGAGACAGGGGGCTGACCGGGGAGCTGTTTTTT
TRBD1 | TRBJ2-1 | 15 | - | TRBV9 | CASSEDRGLHNEQFF | TGTGCCAGCAGCGAGGACAGGGGGCTCCACAATGAGCAGTTCTTC
TRBD2 | TRBJ2-5 | 15 | - | TRBV4-1 | CASSIIAGGLETQYF | TGCGCCAGCAGCATAATAGCGGGGGGGCTAGAGACCCAGTACTTC
- | TRBJ1-1 | 13 | few | TRBV29-1 | CSGEGGLDTEAFF | TGCAGCGGGGAAGGAGGGCTCGATACTGAAGCTTTCTTT
TRBD2 | TRBJ2-1 | 12 | few | TRBV19 | CASSGGINEQFF | TGTGCCAGCAGCGGGGGAATCAATGAGCAGTTCTTC
TRBD1 | TRBJ2-1 | 14 | - | TRBV10-3 | CAISEPDRGNEQFF | TGTGCCATCAGTGAGCCTGACAGGGGCAATGAGCAGTTCTTC
- | TRBJ2-7 | 13 | - | TRBV6-5 | CASIGVGNHEQYF | TGTGCCAGCATTGGGGTCGGTAACCACGAGCAGTACTTC
TRBD2 | TRBJ2-1 | 14 | many | TRBV7-2 | CASSGWGGDNEQFF | TGTGCCAGCAGCGGCTGGGGGGGGGACAATGAGCAGTTCTTC